Listed here are 8 T cell receptor beta chains from one sample, sequenced in a study of brain T cells in children with intractable seizures. Produced via immunoSEQ multiplex PCR; TCRdb's table is partial and in-frame only. The table includes fewer than 85,000 clones, 85% to 95% detected once. The specimen comprised peripheral blood, sampled at surgery. The receptors were gathered from a boy in the first two years of life with tuberous sclerosis and intractable seizures.

This chain links TRBV7-9 with TRBJ1-3; D is undetermined. The CDR3 totals 17 residues. CDR1 and CDR2 (germline): SEHNR, FQNEAQ (reference sequence). The ends were cut back, 2 bases at V and 0 bases at J, with 14 bases in the middle. The CDR3 bases are TGTGCCAGCAGCTTATCGACGACGGGGAGCTCTGGAAACACCATATATTTT. Translated: CASSLSTTGSSGNTIYF.

The rearrangement links TRBV7-9 to TRBJ2-2; D gene uncertain. The CDR3 loop spans 14 amino acids. Germline assignment: CDR1 SEHNR and CDR2 FQNEAQ (reference sequence). Trimming took off 2 bases at V and 2 bases at J, with 6 bases between the two ends. The CDR3 DNA reads as TGTGCCAGCAGCTTACCGCCCAACACCGGGGAGCTGTTTTTT. It yields the protein CASSLPPNTGELFF.

This clone was seen a few times. This chain links TRBV6-2 or TRBV6-3 with TRBJ1-5; D unresolved. The germline V and J ends were trimmed by 3 bases and 6 bases, with 12 bases remaining between them. This CDR3 region has 14 residues. Germline V gene sequence: CDR1 MNHEY, CDR2 SVGEGT. This CDR3 reads CASSYPGFGQPQHF. In nucleotides, the CDR3 is TGTGCCAGCAGTTATCCAGGTTTCGGTCAGCCCCAGCATTTT.

The rearrangement links TRBV5-4 to TRBJ2-7; TRBD1 is a possible D gene (6 bases). There are 14 residues in the CDR3. Per germline, CDR1 SGHNT and CDR2 YYREEE (reference sequence). The V end lost 0 bases, the J end lost 5 bases, and 12 bases lay between the germline ends. The CDR3 nucleotides read TGTGCCAGCAGCTTGGCAGGGGTCCTCCACGAGCAGTACTTC. Its protein is CASSLAGVLHEQYF. Combining the CDR3 with reference TRBV5-4 and TRBJ2-7 gives the whole variable domain ETGVTQSPTHLIKTRGQQVTLRCSSQSGHNTVSWYQQALGQGPQFIFQYYREEENGRGNFPPRFSGLQFPNYSSELNVNALELDDSALYLCASSLAGVLHEQYFGPGTRLTVT.

The chain employs TRBV6-6 and TRBJ1-3; tentatively, D is TRBD1 (6 bases). Germline lookup yields CDR1 MNHNY and CDR2 SVGAGI (reference sequence). Trimming shortened V by 2 bases and J by 0 bases, and 8 bases separated the two germline ends. CDR3 length equals 15 residues. The CDR3 loop is CASSYGGYSGNTIYF. In DNA form, the CDR3 reads TGTGCCAGCAGTTACGGGGGCTACTCTGGAAACACCATATATTTT.

The rearrangement joins TRBV14 to TRBJ1-2; no clear D gene. The CDR3 length is 15 residues. Trimming removed 0 bases at V and 2 bases at J, with 10 bases between. CDR1 is SGHDN, CDR2 FVKESK, per germline. The CDR3 reads CASSQDFGNNYGYTF. CDR3 bases: TGTGCCAGCAGCCAAGATTTCGGAAACAACTATGGCTACACCTTC.

The chain recombines TRBV24-1 with TRBJ1-3; D call uncertain. CDR1 and CDR2 (germline): KGHDR, SFDVKD. V was trimmed by 3 bases and J by 6 bases, leaving 23 bases between them. CDR3 size: 18 residues. The DNA for the CDR3 is TGTGCCACCAGTGATCTCAGAGATTGGCAGGCAGTAGCAAACACCATATATTTT. Translated: CATSDLRDWQAVANTIYF.

The chain couples TRBV7-2 to TRBJ2-7; 9 positions agree with TRBD1. The germline gives CDR1 SGHTA, CDR2 FQGNSA. The CDR3 runs to 14 residues. J was trimmed by 3 bases and V by 5 bases; bases with no gene match: 5. CDR3 DNA: TGTGCCAGCAGCGTACGGGACAGGGTCTACGAGCAGTACTTC. Protein product: CASSVRDRVYEQYF. Complete variable domain (other parts from reference TRBV7-2 and TRBJ2-7): GAGVSQSPSNKVTEKGKDVELRCDPISGHTALYWYRQSLGQGLEFLIYFQGNSAPDKSGLPSDRFSAERTGGSVSTLTIQRTQQEDSAVYLCASSVRDRVYEQYFGPGTRLTVT.